Following are 20 T cell receptor beta chains from one sample sequenced in a study of blood T cell repertoires in COVID-19. Data came from immunoSEQ multiplex PCR; TCRdb stores just in-frame clones and leaves some out. The repertoire has 250,000 to 350,000 clones, around nine tenths of them found once; the top ten carry 11%. Sequencing was carried out using peripheral blood. The receptors derive from a woman aged 25 to 45 with COVID-19, enrolled during active disease.

This rearrangement joins TRBV11-2 to TRBJ2-3, with a tentative D call TRBD2 (6 bases). The CDR3 extends over 15 amino acids. In germline, CDR1 is SGHAT, CDR2 FQNNGV. Trimming cost V 3 bases and J 5 bases, with 15 bases left between them. The CDR3 region has the DNA TGTGCCAGCAGCTTGGCGGGCGCCGGGGGAGATACGCAGTATTTT. It codes for CASSLAGAGGDTQYF.

The count of this clone is one. CDR3 region: CASSQDRTGWAYGYTF. CDR3 sequence (DNA): TGCGCCAGCAGCCAGGACCGGACAGGGTGGGCATATGGCTACACCTTC. The chain uses TRBV4-1 and TRBJ1-2, with 8 bases that match TRBD1. Trimming cost V 3 bases and J 5 bases; bases outside gene matches: 11. Germline CDR1 MGHRA, CDR2 YSYEKL. There are 16 residues in the CDR3.

V is TRBV28 and J is TRBJ2-3; D is uncertain. This CDR3 is built from 12 residues. Germline-derived CDR1 and CDR2 are MDHEN and SYDVKM. Trimming took 6 bases from V and 3 from J, leaving 7 bases between them. The CDR3 DNA reads as TGTGCCAGCAGACTCTCTACAGATACGCAGTATTTT. Residues: CASRLSTDTQYF.

This clone was counted a single time. The J gene is TRBJ1-4, the V gene TRBV6-5; D gene ambiguous. V lost 4 bases and J 8 bases, leaving 14 bases between the germline ends. The CDR3 has 14 amino acids. CDR1 and CDR2 from the germline V gene are MNHEY and SVGAGI. Written as DNA, the CDR3 is TGTGCCAGCAGTTCTAGCCGCCGTGGAGAAAAACTGTTTTTT. Its translation is CASSSSRRGEKLFF.

This clone was seen a handful of times. V is TRBV19 and J is TRBJ1-4; D may be TRBD1 (6 bases). Per the germline V gene, CDR1 is LNHDA and CDR2 is SQIVND (reference sequence). Trimming removed 8 bases from V and 0 bases from J, with 13 bases in between. CDR3 size: 15 residues. The CDR3 nucleotides read TGTGCCAGTCAGGGACAAGCAGCAACTAATGAAAAACTGTTTTTT. Translation gives CASQGQAATNEKLFF.

This clone was seen only a few times. V is TRBV7-9 and J is TRBJ2-7, with 9 nucleotides matching TRBD1. With 1 base clipped from V and 3 bases from J, the junction kept 1 base outside the gene matches. Germline-derived CDR1 and CDR2 are SEHNR and FQNEAQ (reference sequence). The CDR3 is 14 residues long. The CDR3 region is CASSLETGGYEQYF. CDR3 sequence (DNA): TGTGCCAGCAGCTTAGAGACAGGGGGCTACGAGCAGTACTTC.

The chain links TRBV6-5 to TRBJ1-2, with D unclear. CDR3 length: 13 residues. CDR1 is MNHEY, CDR2 SVGAGI, per germline. Trimming stripped 0 bases from V and 6 bases from J, with 8 bases between. The CDR3 nucleotides read TGTGCCAGCAGTTACTCGAACGCGGATGGCTACACCTTC. This encodes CASSYSNADGYTF.

The genes are TRBV25-1 and TRBJ2-7; D unresolved. This CDR3 is built from 13 residues. CDR1 is MGHDK, CDR2 SYGVNS, per germline. The V end lost 1 base, the J end lost 4 bases, and 8 bases lay between the germline ends. For the CDR3, the DNA is TGTGCCAGCAGTGAATCAGGCAGGTACGAGCAGTACTTC. Translated, it gives CASSESGRYEQYF.

The V gene is TRBV4-1, the J gene TRBJ2-7; unclear D gene. CDR1 is MGHRA, CDR2 YSYEKL, per germline. V shed 1 base and J shed 2 bases, with 12 bases lying between them. The CDR3 totals 15 residues. The CDR3 is CASSQGASGTYEQYF. CDR3 sequence (DNA): TGCGCCAGCAGCCAAGGGGCCAGTGGAACCTACGAGCAGTACTTC.

The gene calls are TRBV4-3 and TRBJ1-4; no definite D call. With 4 bases removed from V and 0 bases from J, the gap between germline ends came to 6 bases. The CDR3 is 14 residues long. The germline CDR1 and CDR2 sequences are LGHNA and YSLEER. The CDR3 is CASSPTATNEKLFF. CDR3 nucleotides: TGCGCCAGCAGCCCCACTGCAACTAATGAAAAACTGTTTTTT.

The sample holds one count of this clone. The rearrangement joins TRBV18 to TRBJ1-4, with TRBD1 matching 9 bases. Germline lookup yields CDR1 KGHSH and CDR2 LQKENI. V trimming: 3 bases; J trimming: 5 bases; junction bases outside the gene matches: 4. The CDR3 is 15 amino acids. The CDR3 spells CASSPSGTGNEKLFF. The CDR3 DNA is TGTGCCAGCTCACCGTCCGGGACAGGGAATGAAAAACTGTTTTTT.

V and J are TRBV30 and TRBJ2-3, with 8 bases that match TRBD1. The CDR3 covers 12 residues. J was trimmed by 3 bases and V by 5 bases; bases with no gene match: 1. The germline gives CDR1 GTSNPN, CDR2 SVGIG (reference sequence). The CDR3 is CAWRTGTDTQYF. CDR3 nucleotide sequence: TGTGCCTGGCGGACAGGGACAGATACGCAGTATTTT.

The chain couples TRBV28 to TRBJ1-1, with D uncertain. The V end lost 8 bases, the J end lost 0 bases, and 7 bases lay between the germline ends. The CDR3 spans 12 residues. The V gene's germline CDR1 is MDHEN and CDR2 SYDVKM. The CDR3 region has the DNA TGTGCCAGCGGGCGGGTGAACACTGAAGCTTTCTTT. This sequence encodes CASGRVNTEAFF.

This chain connects TRBV3-1 (or the pseudogene TRBV3-2) to TRBJ2-5; perhaps TRBD2 as D (7 bases). Deletions cut 0 bases from V and 7 bases from J, with 15 bases between. There are 15 residues in the CDR3. The germline CDR1 and CDR2 sequences are LGHDT and YNNKEL (reference sequence). The CDR3 region is CASSQDLGGLGTQYF. The CDR3 bases are TGTGCCAGCAGCCAAGATCTGGGGGGGCTCGGGACCCAGTACTTC.

The chain employs TRBV2 and TRBJ1-2; the D gene is possibly TRBD1 (5 bases). V dropped 2 bases and J dropped 3 bases, with 19 bases sitting between them. Germline-derived CDR1 and CDR2 are SNHLY and FYNNEI. This CDR3 is built from 17 residues. CDR3: CASSELARGKVDYGYTF. The CDR3 region has the DNA TGTGCCAGCAGTGAATTGGCTCGGGGGAAAGTCGACTATGGCTACACCTTC.

This clone was detected only a few times. This chain joins TRBV15 and TRBJ2-2, with D perhaps TRBD1 (6 bases). CDR1 and CDR2 (germline): LNHNV, YYDKDF (reference sequence). Between the trimmed V and J ends, which lost 6 bases and 6 bases, there was a span of 17 bases. The CDR3 totals 15 residues. The CDR3 DNA follows: TGTGCCACCAGAACAGGGAGTTCCTTTTCCGGGGAGCTGTTTTTT. It yields the protein CATRTGSSFSGELFF.

The chain uses TRBV5-6 and TRBJ1-1; D not resolved. V was cut by 2 bases and J by 4 bases, with 12 bases left in between. The CDR3 is made up of 14 amino acids. Germline CDR1 is SGHDT and CDR2 is YYEEEE. The CDR3 DNA reads as TGTGCCAGCAGCTTTCCGGGTCGGAGCACTGAAGCTTTCTTT. This gives the protein CASSFPGRSTEAFF.

The J gene is TRBJ2-1, the V gene TRBV7-3, with 15 positions matching TRBD2. The CDR3 is 16 amino acids. With V trimmed by 5 bases and J by 2 bases, 1 base remained unmatched. Looked up from germline, CDR1 is SGHTA and CDR2 is FQGTGA. The DNA of the CDR3 is TGTGCCAGCAGCAGGACTAGCGGGAGGGCCTACAATGAGCAGTTCTTC. This translates into CASSRTSGRAYNEQFF.

The CDR3 protein is CASSKGLAGVEQYF. In DNA form, the CDR3 reads TGTGCCAGCAGCAAGGGACTAGCGGGAGTTGAGCAGTACTTC. V is TRBV9 and J is TRBJ2-7; 14 nucleotides match TRBD2. The CDR3 contains 14 residues. Germline V gene sequence: CDR1 SGDLS, CDR2 YYNGEE. J lost 7 bases, V lost 4 bases, and 4 bases had no gene match.

The J gene is TRBJ2-2, the V gene TRBV27, with a weak D call TRBD1 (6 bases). The CDR3 is 15 residues long. Looked up from germline, CDR1 is MNHEY and CDR2 is SMNVEV (reference sequence). V gave up 6 bases and J gave up 8 bases, with 19 bases separating them. The CDR3 here is CASRSRDTFFGELFF. CDR3 nucleotide sequence: TGTGCCAGCAGATCCCGGGACACCTTTTTTGGGGAGCTGTTTTTT.